Following are 17 T cell receptor beta chains from one sample sequenced in a study of response to subunit inactivated influenza vaccine. TCRdb reprocessed the RT-PCR reads via MiXCR and lists one record per CDR3 protein. The table lists hundreds of thousands of distinct CDR3 sequences, 11% to 15% of them singletons, with around 7% in the top ten. This specimen consisted of PBMCs from blood, obtained approximately 15 days before vaccination. These TCRs come from a man in his forties or fifties who received an inactivated influenza vaccine.

The DNA for the CDR3 is TGCAGTGCTAGAAGGGCTAGCGGGACCGGGGAGCAGTACTTC. Its translation is CSARRASGTGEQYF. The chain joins TRBV20-1 to TRBJ2-7; TRBD2 agrees at 9 bases. The germline V gene encodes CDR1 DFQATT and CDR2 SNEGSKA (reference sequence). The CDR3 loop spans 14 amino acids. The J segment lost 7 bases and the V segment lost 2 bases, leaving 9 bases of the junction unmatched.

Many counts were recorded for this clonotype. The chain is built from TRBV5-1 and TRBJ1-4; D gene uncertain. The V end lost 4 bases, the J end lost 5 bases, and 12 bases lay between the germline ends. The length of the CDR3 is 14 residues. The germline gives CDR1 SGHRS, CDR2 YFSETQ. The DNA of the CDR3 is TGCGCCAGCAGCCCCGGAGGCCGGAATGAAAAACTGTTTTTT. It translates to CASSPGGRNEKLFF.

This clonotype turned up a few times. The chain couples TRBV7-9 to TRBJ2-1; 8 bases fit TRBD1. V lost 5 bases and J lost 7; bases outside the gene matches: 7. The V gene's germline CDR1 is SEHNR and CDR2 FQNEAQ (reference sequence). The CDR3 is made up of 14 amino acids. CDR3 coding DNA: TGTGCCAGCAGCCCTCAGGGGGCGGGGAATGAGCAGTTCTTC. Protein sequence: CASSPQGAGNEQFF.

This clonotype has at least ten counts. The rearrangement uses TRBV10-3 and TRBJ1-1, with D hard to call. With 8 bases removed from V and 1 base from J, the gap between germline ends came to 14 bases. Germline lookup yields CDR1 ENHRY and CDR2 SYGVKD. The CDR3 is 14 amino acids. Written as DNA, the CDR3 is TGTGCCATCGCAGACGGGTTCCAGAACACTGAAGCTTTCTTT. It is translated as CAIADGFQNTEAFF.

This clonotype was found a few times. The chain is built from TRBV29-1 and TRBJ1-6; the match to TRBD1 covers 10 bases. CDR3 length equals 12 residues. Germline V gene data show CDR1 as SQVTM and CDR2 as ANQGSEA. The V and J ends lost 6 bases and 7 bases, in that order; junction bases with no gene match: 0. CDR3 nucleotide sequence: TGCAGCGTGGGACAGGGGAATTCACCCCTCCACTTT. As protein: CSVGQGNSPLHF.

This CDR3 reads CASRTGSDTQYF. In DNA form, the CDR3 reads TGTGCCAGCAGGACAGGGTCAGATACGCAGTATTTT. The rearrangement joins TRBV6-2 or TRBV6-3 to TRBJ2-3, with 7 bases lining up with TRBD1. Germline values: CDR1 MNHEY, CDR2 SVGEGT. J lost 4 bases, V lost 6 bases, and 1 base had no gene match. The CDR3 loop spans 12 amino acids.

The chain is built from TRBV3-1 and TRBJ2-7, with unresolved D. V lost 3 bases and J 2 bases, leaving 11 bases between the germline ends. CDR1 LGHDT and CDR2 YNNKEL come from the germline V gene (reference sequence). The CDR3 consists of 14 residues. CDR3 region: CASSQAGSAYEQYF. The DNA of the CDR3 is TGTGCCAGCAGCCAGGCCGGGTCTGCCTACGAGCAGTACTTC.

J is TRBJ2-3 and V is TRBV5-1, with TRBD2 matching over 9 bases. After removal of 5 bases from V and 5 bases from J, the junction contained 9 bases not matched to a gene. Looked up from germline, CDR1 is SGHRS and CDR2 is YFSETQ. The CDR3 covers 15 residues. The DNA of the CDR3 is TGCGCCAGCAGACCCGCGGGGGGGCGTAAAGATACGCAGTATTTT. Protein product: CASRPAGGRKDTQYF.

This clonotype was seen once. This sequence joins TRBV11-2 and TRBJ1-2; 10 bases are shared with TRBD1. CDR1 and CDR2 from the germline V gene are SGHAT and FQNNGV. There are 13 residues in the CDR3. V was pared by 5 bases and J by 7 bases, with 4 bases of the junction left unmatched. CDR3 in DNA: TGTGCCAGCAGCCCCGGGACAGGGGTTGGCTACACCTTC. It translates to CASSPGTGVGYTF.

V and J are TRBV6-1 and TRBJ2-2; 9 bases fit TRBD1. This CDR3 comprises 17 residues. Germline V lookup: CDR1 MNHNS, CDR2 SASEGT. V lost 6 bases to trimming and J lost 6 bases; unmatched junction nucleotides: 14. The CDR3 coding sequence is TGTGCCAGCAGAGAAAAAACAGGGGGCCTGAAACCCGGGGAGCTGTTTTTT. It specifies CASREKTGGLKPGELFF.

This clonotype was picked up a small number of times. The chain recombines TRBV2 with TRBJ2-1; 8 positions match TRBD1. The CDR3 is 13 amino acids. Germline loops: CDR1 SNHLY, CDR2 FYNNEI. With V trimmed by 2 bases and J by 7 bases, 1 base remained unmatched. CDR3 region: CASSEHRGNEQFF. The CDR3 nucleotides are TGTGCCAGCAGTGAACACAGGGGGAATGAGCAGTTCTTC.

This clonotype was counted only a few times. This chain joins TRBV7-9 and TRBJ2-5, with TRBD2 matching over 8 bases. The CDR3 length is 16 residues. Germline CDR1 and CDR2: SEHNR and FQNEAQ (reference sequence). Germline trimming cut 3 bases from V and 5 bases from J; bases unmatched to any gene: 11. The DNA of the CDR3 is TGTGCCAGCAGCTTCGTCAGCGGGAGAGGCGGGGAGACCCAGTACTTC. This translates into CASSFVSGRGGETQYF.

This clonotype was seen a handful of times. The rearrangement uses TRBV29-1 and TRBJ1-2; D unresolved. The CDR3 contains 11 residues. V lost 5 bases and J 8 bases, leaving 12 bases between the germline ends. Germline V gene data show CDR1 as SQVTM and CDR2 as ANQGSEA. In DNA, the CDR3 is TGCAGCGTTTTCCTATATTTCGGCTACACCTTC. Its translation is CSVFLYFGYTF.

This clonotype has only a few counts. The chain is built from TRBV12-3 or TRBV12-4 and TRBJ2-2, with TRBD2 matching 7 bases. This CDR3 region has 16 residues. V was clipped by 3 bases and J by 7 bases; unmatched bases: 11. The CDR3 here is CASSFPGGRAIGELFF. The CDR3 nucleotides are TGTGCCAGCAGTTTTCCCGGGGGGAGGGCCATCGGGGAGCTGTTTTTT.

The genes are TRBV27 and TRBJ2-3, with D perhaps TRBD1 (5 bases). V dropped 2 bases and J dropped 4 bases, with 10 bases sitting between them. Germline CDR1 and CDR2: MNHEY and SMNVEV (reference sequence). The CDR3 spans 14 residues. The CDR3 region is CASSLMQGADTQYF. The CDR3 DNA reads TGTGCCAGCAGTTTAATGCAGGGTGCAGATACGCAGTATTTT.

CDR3 nucleotide sequence: TGTGCCAGCAGCGGGCAGGTGGGGTACGAGCAGTACTTC. Translated: CASSGQVGYEQYF. The V and J genes are TRBV6-2 or TRBV6-3 and TRBJ2-7, with D uncertain. V was shortened by 6 bases and J by 4 bases, with 13 bases between the two germline ends. Germline V CDR1 and CDR2: MNHEY, SVGEGT. The CDR3 is 13 amino acids.

This clonotype was seen only a few times. As DNA, the CDR3 is TGTGCCAGCAGCCTCCCGAAGTGGGATGAGCAGTTCTTC. Protein product: CASSLPKWDEQFF. The chain employs TRBV12-3 or TRBV12-4 and TRBJ2-1; D remains unclear. The ends were cut back, 6 bases at V and 8 bases at J, with 14 bases in the middle. CDR3 length: 13 residues.